Described below is a single T cell receptor (beta chain) sequence and its context. Its antigen is currently unknown. The sample is drawn from a study of cytomegalovirus exposure and HLA in healthy donors. Study-wide results and limits: A later analysis reported that several of the most significant clusters appeared to be linked to common viral pathogens, among them Epstein-Barr virus.

With 60 Vbeta and 13 Jbeta primers, the PCR was carried out. Original analysis: There were around 77 million unique TCR beta chains by a later count, and approximately 11 million of them were shared. Profiled with immunoSEQ multiplex PCR; TCRdb holds only in-frame clones, not every one. The DNA gave D and trimming, while V, J and clone size come from that table. The sample carries more than 80,000 clones, about 75% recorded once. J was trimmed by 6 bases and V by 3 bases; bases with no gene match: 5. Germline assignment: CDR1 SNHLY and CDR2 FYNNEI. The CDR3 has 13 residues. The chain employs TRBV2 and TRBJ2-7; 7 bases fit TRBD1. This sequence originates from a man between 40 and 49 years old in good health and CMV-seronegative. Material for sequencing was PBMCs. This chain's CDR3 is CASSEQTGLEQYF. DNA of the CDR3: TGTGCCAGCAGTGAGCAGACAGGGCTCGAGCAGTACTTC.